This T cell receptor beta chain was captured in a study of T cells in Graves' hyperthyroidism and ophthalmopathy. This clonotype came up many times. Its antigen is undetermined. RNA transcripts gave rise to amplified TCR beta CDR3 regions. The TCR CDR3 first-round RT-PCR relied on the HTBI primer set. TCRdb reprocessed the multiplex PCR reads via MiXCR and lists one record per CDR3 protein. Here the sample spans 370,000 or so distinct CDR3 sequences, 15% to 19% being singletons. Patients aged 18 to 65 with hyperthyroidism were newly diagnosed, with duration under 2 months. For the diagnoses, clinical symptoms, serum thyroxine and TRAb, thyroid ultrasound and orbital computed tomography were used. V gave up 1 base and J gave up 7 bases; unmatched junction bases: 3. Germline V CDR1 and CDR2: SGHKS, YYEKEE (reference sequence). There are 14 residues in the CDR3. Broader study findings: In the blood, most expanded thyroid clonotypes above 0.001 appeared as well. A model of 13 V-J features distinguished ophthalmopathy from stable hyperthyroidism.

This TCR came from a woman between 18 and 29 years old with Graves' hyperthyroidism that later progressed to Graves' ophthalmopathy. The chain recombines TRBV5-5 with TRBJ1-5, with 9 nucleotides matching TRBD1. The sample was blood. CDR3: CASSLMDRGQPQHF. The CDR3 region has the DNA TGTGCCAGCAGCTTGATGGACAGGGGACAGCCCCAGCATTTT.